The 8 T cell receptor beta chains below all came from one sample that was sequenced in a study of Graves' ophthalmopathy and Graves' hyperthyroidism. RNA transcripts yielded amplified TCR beta CDR3 regions. First-round RT-PCR employed HTBI primers, with a second-round multiplex PCR after it. TCRdb re-called the multiplex PCR reads through MiXCR, storing one row per CDR3 protein. The data show roughly 700,000 distinct CDR3 sequences, 40% seen once. The sequencing sample was made of peripheral blood. The source of these receptors is an adult man with Graves' ophthalmopathy.

This clonotype was seen a handful of times. This chain joins TRBV4-3 and TRBJ1-1; 7 bases match TRBD1. The CDR3 sequence is 14 residues long. After removal of 6 bases from V and 4 bases from J, the junction contained 8 bases not matched to a gene. Germline CDR1 and CDR2: LGHNA and YSLEER. The chain's CDR3 is CASRTTGEGTEAFF. The CDR3 nucleotides read TGCGCCAGCAGGACTACAGGGGAAGGCACTGAAGCTTTCTTT.

The rearrangement uses TRBV3-1 and TRBJ2-7, with D tentatively TRBD1 or TRBD2 (5 bases each). CDR1 and CDR2 (germline): LGHDT, YNNKEL (reference sequence). Trimming left V 4 bases short and J 2 bases short, with 12 bases between. The length of the CDR3 is 14 residues. This chain's CDR3 is CASSPEGRAYEQYF. CDR3 sequence (DNA): TGTGCCAGCAGCCCAGAGGGCAGGGCCTACGAGCAGTACTTC.

This rearrangement joins TRBV2 to TRBJ1-2, with a possible D match to TRBD1 (6 bases). CDR3 length: 15 amino acids. Germline V gene lookup returns CDR1 SNHLY and CDR2 FYNNEI. The V end lost 2 bases, the J end lost 5 bases, and 15 bases lay between the germline ends. CDR3 in amino acids: CASSERDTKSYGYTF. CDR3 DNA: TGTGCCAGCAGTGAAAGGGACACCAAAAGTTATGGCTACACCTTC.

This clonotype was counted ten times or more. The V gene is TRBV7-6, the J gene TRBJ2-7; 9 bases match TRBD2. Trimming at V came to 5 bases and at J to 6 bases, leaving 8 bases not matched to a gene. The V gene's germline CDR1 is SGHVS and CDR2 FNYEAQ. This CDR3 is 14 amino acids long. The CDR3 nucleotides are TGTGCCAGCAGCCTTCCAGCGGGGGGCCTCGAGCAGTACTTC. Encoded protein: CASSLPAGGLEQYF.

V gene TRBV7-3 combines with J gene TRBJ2-7; no clear D. The germline gives CDR1 SGHTA, CDR2 FQGTGA. The V gene lost 5 bases and the J gene lost 0 bases, with 11 bases spanning the gap. The length of the CDR3 is 14 residues. The CDR3 DNA reads TGTGCCAGCAGCCCGAGCTTCTCCTCCTACGAGCAGTACTTC. Translated, it gives CASSPSFSSYEQYF. Supplemented by reference TRBV7-3 and TRBJ2-7, the full variable domain reads GAGVSQTPSNKVTEKGKYVELRCDPISGHTALYWYRQSLGQGPEFLIYFQGTGAADDSGLPNDRFFAVRPEGSVSTLKIQRTERGDSAVYLCASSPSFSSYEQYFGPGTRLTVT.

CDR3 sequence: CSLGQQQETQYF. In DNA, the CDR3 is TGCAGCTTAGGACAGCAGCAAGAGACCCAGTACTTC. The V gene is TRBV20-1, the J gene TRBJ2-5, with D possibly TRBD1 on 6 matching bases. Germline CDR1 reads DFQATT; CDR2 reads SNEGSKA (reference sequence). The CDR3 consists of 12 residues.

This clonotype was observed a few times. The chain couples TRBV20-1 to TRBJ2-5; 10 positions agree with TRBD2. The CDR3 loop spans 13 amino acids. CDR1 is DFQATT, CDR2 SNEGSKA, per germline (reference sequence). V lost 7 bases to trimming and J lost 3 bases; unmatched junction nucleotides: 5. The CDR3 nucleotides read TGCAGTGATCTCCTAGCGGGAGAAGAGACCCAGTACTTC. Its protein is CSDLLAGEETQYF.

The chain recombines TRBV24-1 with TRBJ1-5; 12 nucleotides line up with TRBD1. The CDR3 runs to 18 residues. After removal of 6 bases from V and 1 base from J, the junction contained 9 bases not matched to a gene. Germline CDR1 KGHDR, CDR2 SFDVKD. The CDR3 sequence: CATSRGTGGIWSNQPQHF. CDR3 sequence (DNA): TGTGCCACCAGTAGGGGGACAGGGGGCATCTGGAGCAATCAGCCCCAGCATTTT.